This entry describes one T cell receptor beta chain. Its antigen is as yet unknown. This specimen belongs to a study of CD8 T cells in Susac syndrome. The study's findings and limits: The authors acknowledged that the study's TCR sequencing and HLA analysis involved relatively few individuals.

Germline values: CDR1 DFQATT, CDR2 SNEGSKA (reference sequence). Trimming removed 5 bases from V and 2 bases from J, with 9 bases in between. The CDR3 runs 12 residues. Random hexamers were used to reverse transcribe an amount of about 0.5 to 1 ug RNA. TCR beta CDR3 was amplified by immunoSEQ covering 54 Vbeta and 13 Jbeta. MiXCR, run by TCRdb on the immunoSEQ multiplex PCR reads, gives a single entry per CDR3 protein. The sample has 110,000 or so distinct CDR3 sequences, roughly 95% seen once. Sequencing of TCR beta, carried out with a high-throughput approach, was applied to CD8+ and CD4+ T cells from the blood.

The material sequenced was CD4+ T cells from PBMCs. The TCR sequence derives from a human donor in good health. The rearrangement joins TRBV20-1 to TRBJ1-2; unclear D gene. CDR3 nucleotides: TGCAGTGCTTTAGACGGAAACTATGGCTACACCTTC. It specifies CSALDGNYGYTF.